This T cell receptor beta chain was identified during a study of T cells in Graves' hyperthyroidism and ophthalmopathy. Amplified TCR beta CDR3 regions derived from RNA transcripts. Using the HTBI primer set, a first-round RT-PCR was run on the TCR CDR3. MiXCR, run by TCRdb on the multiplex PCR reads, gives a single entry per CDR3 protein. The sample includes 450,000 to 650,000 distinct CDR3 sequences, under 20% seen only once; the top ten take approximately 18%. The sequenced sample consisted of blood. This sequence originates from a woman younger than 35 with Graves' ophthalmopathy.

The CDR3 sequence: CASSEILAGGPDEQYF. DNA of the CDR3: TGTGCCAGCAGTGAGATCTTAGCGGGGGGGCCAGACGAGCAGTACTTC. V usage is TRBV6-1 and J usage is TRBJ2-7, with TRBD2 matching over 11 bases. Germline assignment: CDR1 MNHNS and CDR2 SASEGT. V trimming: 3 bases; J trimming: 5 bases; junction bases outside the gene matches: 9. The CDR3 consists of 16 residues.